The 10 T cell receptor beta chains given below trace back to one sample, sequenced in a study of cytomegalovirus exposure and HLA in healthy donors. A multiplex PCR was run with 60 Vbeta primers and 13 Jbeta primers. Assay used: immunoSEQ multiplex PCR; TCRdb lists only in-frame clones, some missing. The sample lists some 120,000 clones, 80% to 85% occurring once. The sequenced sample was PBMCs. The receptors come from a woman in her thirties in good health and CMV-seronegative.

V is TRBV4-1 and J is TRBJ2-7; TRBD1 aligns across 8 bases. This CDR3 is built from 15 residues. Germline CDR1 MGHRA, CDR2 YSYEKL. Losses at the gene ends were 3 bases for V and 0 bases for J; bases not matched to a gene: 4. CDR3 loop: CASSQAGTGSYEQYF. For the CDR3, the DNA is TGCGCCAGCAGCCAGGCCGGGACAGGCTCCTACGAGCAGTACTTC.

This clone was picked up one time. This rearrangement joins TRBV2 to TRBJ2-5, with TRBD1 identical over 9 bases. J gave up 4 bases and V 5 bases, and 5 bases lay outside the gene matches. CDR1 is SNHLY, CDR2 FYNNEI, per germline. This CDR3 has 14 amino acids. The DNA of the CDR3 is TGTGCCAGCAGTAGGACAGGGGAGGCAGAGACCCAGTACTTC. This encodes CASSRTGEAETQYF.

J is TRBJ1-2 and V is TRBV6-5; D call uncertain. Germline CDR1 is MNHEY and CDR2 is SVGAGI. The CDR3 contains 15 residues. V was clipped by 0 bases and J by 8 bases, with 16 bases between them. This chain's CDR3 is CASSYSRVLGEGYTF. CDR3 sequence (DNA): TGTGCCAGCAGTTACTCCCGGGTCTTAGGAGAAGGCTACACCTTC.

The chain couples TRBV11-3 to TRBJ1-2; 7 nucleotides line up with TRBD1. The junction had 13 bases not matched to a gene; V was cut back by 5 bases and J by 7 bases. This CDR3 has 15 amino acids. Per the germline V gene, CDR1 is SGHNT and CDR2 is YENEEA. The CDR3 coding sequence is TGTGCCAGCAGCCGAGGACGAGACAGGGTTCGTGGCTACACCTTC. Translated: CASSRGRDRVRGYTF. The full variable domain, rest sourced from reference TRBV11-3 and TRBJ1-2, is EAGVVQSPRYKIIEKKQPVAFWCNPISGHNTLYWYLQNLGQGPELLIRYENEEAVDDSQLPKDRFSAERLKGVDSTLKIQPAELGDSAVYLCASSRGRDRVRGYTFGSGTRLTVV.

The genes are TRBV20-1 and TRBJ2-7; weak D call: TRBD2 (5 bases). This CDR3 is 11 amino acids long. The V end was cut by 3 bases, the J end by 6 bases, with 9 bases between. Germline V CDR1 and CDR2: DFQATT, SNEGSKA (reference sequence). As DNA, the CDR3 is TGCAGTGCTAGTTCGCGGGCCGAGCAGTACTTC. It yields the protein CSASSRAEQYF.

V is TRBV4-3 and J is TRBJ2-2, with 8 nucleotides matching TRBD2. V dropped 0 bases and J dropped 3; count of bases not matched to a gene: 3. The germline V gene encodes CDR1 LGHNA and CDR2 YSLEER. The CDR3 is 16 amino acids. CDR3 nucleotide sequence: TGCGCCAGCAGCCAAGATAAGCGGGAGTACACCGGGGAGCTGTTTTTT. Translating it yields CASSQDKREYTGELFF.

This chain joins TRBV4-3 and TRBJ2-1; 8 nucleotides match TRBD2. V was pared by 0 bases and J by 10 bases, with 2 bases of the junction left unmatched. CDR3 size: 13 residues. Germline loops: CDR1 LGHNA, CDR2 YSLEER. The CDR3 nucleotides read TGCGCCAGCAGCCAAGATCGGGGGGGCGAGCAGTTCTTC. Encoded protein: CASSQDRGGEQFF.

The rearrangement uses TRBV5-1 and TRBJ2-1; TRBD2 is a possible D gene (6 bases). The CDR3 loop spans 16 amino acids. The V end lost 5 bases, the J end lost 0 bases, and 15 bases lay between the germline ends. Germline CDR1 and CDR2: SGHRS and YFSETQ. CDR3 DNA sequence: TGCGCCAGCAGGCAGAATTCCGGGAGCTCCTACAATGAGCAGTTCTTC. Amino acids: CASRQNSGSSYNEQFF.

V and J are TRBV5-1 and TRBJ2-1, with TRBD2 as a possible D gene (6 bases). From germline, CDR1 is SGHRS and CDR2 YFSETQ. Trimming pared 5 bases from V and 7 bases from J, leaving 16 bases between. The CDR3 is made up of 14 amino acids. The CDR3 here is CASRVTSELNEQFF. Written as DNA, the CDR3 is TGCGCCAGCAGGGTGACTAGTGAATTAAATGAGCAGTTCTTC. The full variable domain, with the rest looked up from reference TRBV5-1 and TRBJ2-1, is KAGVTQTPRYLIKTRGQQVTLSCSPISGHRSVSWYQQTPGQGLQFLFEYFSETQRNKGNFPGRFSGRQFSNSRSEMNVSTLELGDSALYLCASRVTSELNEQFFGPGTRLTVL.

This chain uses TRBV6-1 with TRBJ1-1, with D perhaps TRBD1 (5 bases). CDR1 and CDR2 from the germline V gene are MNHNS and SASEGT. The CDR3 totals 12 residues. V dropped 6 bases and J dropped 7 bases, with 12 bases sitting between them. The CDR3 loop is CASSQAGREAFF. CDR3 coding DNA: TGTGCCAGCAGCCAAGCGGGGCGTGAAGCTTTCTTT.